Shown below are 12 T cell receptor beta chains from a single sample sequenced in a study of monozygotic twins with inflammatory bowel disease. TCRdb re-called the 5' RACE reads, yielding one record per CDR3 amino acid sequence without DNA. The listing contains approximately 380,000 distinct CDR3 sequences. Sequenced sample: blood. Every receptor here comes from a human donor with ulcerative colitis or Crohn's disease, or a healthy co-twin of an affected twin (not recorded which).

The genes are TRBV4-3 and TRBJ2-3. Germline V lookup: CDR1 LGHNA, CDR2 YSLEER. This CDR3 comprises 16 residues. This chain's CDR3 is CASSQGPSIGTDTQYF.

CDR3 sequence reads: CATSDSRTGATNEKLFF. This rearrangement joins TRBV24-1 to TRBJ1-4; TCRdb selects TRBD1, and the lack of DNA leaves this call unchecked. The CDR3 length is 17 residues. In germline, CDR1 is KGHDR, CDR2 SFDVKD.

The CDR3 protein is CASSSPRLAGAYEQYF. V usage is TRBV6-2 or TRBV6-3 and J usage is TRBJ2-7; as DNA is missing, the TRBD1 call by TCRdb cannot be tested. Germline loops: CDR1 MNHEY, CDR2 SVGEGT. The CDR3 is 16 residues long.

The chain links TRBV4-2 to TRBJ1-1; checking the TCRdb D call of TRBD1 is not possible without DNA. Germline CDR1 and CDR2: LGHNA and YNFKEQ. There are 15 residues in the CDR3. CDR3 amino acids: CASSQVQGSHEEAFF.

The CDR3 is CASSQDGRRGTDTQYF. This chain connects TRBV3-1 to TRBJ2-3. The CDR3 covers 16 residues. From germline, CDR1 is LGHDT and CDR2 YNNKEL (reference sequence).

V usage is TRBV7-9 and J usage is TRBJ2-3. The CDR3 runs 13 residues. The germline V gene encodes CDR1 SEHNR and CDR2 FQNEAQ (reference sequence). CDR3 amino acids: CASTSHLTDTQYF. The complete variable domain, with remaining parts taken from reference TRBV7-9 and TRBJ2-3, reads DTGVSQNPRHKITKRGQNVTFRCDPISEHNRLYWYRQTLGQGPEFLTYFQNEAQLEKSRLLSDRFSAERPKGSFSTLEIQRTEQGDSAMYLCASTSHLTDTQYFGPGTRLTVL.

The rearrangement joins TRBV4-2 to TRBJ1-1; the TCRdb D gene call, TRBD1, has no DNA to confirm it. The CDR3 totals 16 residues. CDR1 and CDR2 (germline): LGHNA, YNFKEQ. This chain's CDR3 is CASSQDVAGGSAEAFF.

Here the CDR3 reads CAISVGLPGNSQPQHF. The J gene is TRBJ1-5, the V gene TRBV10-3; the TCRdb D gene call, TRBD1, has no DNA to confirm it. This CDR3 has 16 residues. Germline-derived CDR1 and CDR2 are ENHRY and SYGVKD.

V and J are TRBV7-2 and TRBJ2-3. The CDR3 consists of 13 residues. Germline CDR1 is SGHTA and CDR2 is FQGNSA. CDR3 amino acids: CASRVDSTDTQYF.

This chain joins TRBV7-8 and TRBJ1-2. The CDR3 is 14 residues long. The germline V gene has CDR1 SGHVS and CDR2 FQNEAQ. The CDR3 sequence is CASSLVSVNYGYTF.

Here the CDR3 reads CASSQDKLTINEQFF. The chain recombines TRBV4-3 with TRBJ2-1. Germline V lookup: CDR1 LGHNA, CDR2 YSLEER. This CDR3 region has 15 residues.

V and J are TRBV7-9 and TRBJ2-7; as DNA is missing, the TRBD2 call by TCRdb cannot be tested. The CDR3 spans 14 residues. The V gene's germline CDR1 is SEHNR and CDR2 FQNEAQ (reference sequence). The CDR3 sequence is CASSLVTSGYEQYF.